The 31 T cell receptor beta chains listed next were all sequenced from one sample in a study of beta chain features in type 1 diabetes. Reverse transcribing all isolated RNA meant expressed TCRB transcripts were sequenced. Measured with immunoSEQ multiplex PCR; TCRdb has only the in-frame clones, and not every one. Of about 710,000 clones in the sample, roughly an eighth are singletons; the top ten hold around 0.04%. Overall study findings and caveats: Significant though moderate, a shortening of TCRB CDR3s appeared in all four CD4+ subsets of Type 1 diabetes patients.

Their antigen targets remain unknown. The sample was naive CD4+ T cells from blood. Every receptor here comes from a man between 18 and 29 years old with type 1 diabetes.

This chain links TRBV30 with TRBJ2-5; perhaps TRBD2 as D (7 bases). TRBJ2-7 explains the end of the DNA better; the J call may be wrong. Germline loops: CDR1 GTSNPN, CDR2 SVGIG (reference sequence). This CDR3 is built from 14 residues. CDR3 sequence (DNA): TGTGCCTGGAGTCTCCGGGGGGCGGGCTACGAGCAGTACTTC. Translating it yields CAWSLRGAGYEQYF.

The genes are TRBV30 and TRBJ1-6; possible D gene TRBD1, 6 bases. The CDR3 consists of 13 residues. Germline-derived CDR1 and CDR2 are GTSNPN and SVGIG (reference sequence). V was clipped by 3 bases and J by 7 bases, with 10 bases between them. The CDR3 sequence: CAWRYRANSPLHF. The CDR3 DNA sequence: TGTGCCTGGAGGTACAGGGCCAATTCACCCCTCCACTTT.

This chain links TRBV5-4 with TRBJ1-1, with D possibly being TRBD1 (5 bases). The CDR3 loop spans 14 amino acids. In germline, CDR1 is SGHNT, CDR2 YYREEE (reference sequence). With 0 bases removed from V and 3 bases from J, the gap between germline ends came to 9 bases. In DNA, the CDR3 is TGTGCCAGCAGCTTGGCCAGGGTTGACACTGAAGCTTTCTTT. This codes for CASSLARVDTEAFF. The entire variable domain, with the rest obtained from reference TRBV5-4 and TRBJ1-1, is as follows: ETGVTQSPTHLIKTRGQQVTLRCSSQSGHNTVSWYQQALGQGPQFIFQYYREEENGRGNFPPRFSGLQFPNYSSELNVNALELDDSALYLCASSLARVDTEAFFGQGTRLTVV.

This clone has more than one count but fewer than ten. The chain links TRBV9 to TRBJ1-2; the match to TRBD1 covers 8 bases. V shed 3 bases, J shed 0 bases, and the junction held 4 bases outside the gene matches. This CDR3 is built from 15 residues. Germline V CDR1 and CDR2: SGDLS, YYNGEE. CDR3 DNA sequence: TGTGCCAGCAGCGCCGGACAGGGCACTAACTATGGCTACACCTTC. Protein product: CASSAGQGTNYGYTF.

The chain combines TRBV20-1 with TRBJ1-2; D call uncertain. Germline V gene data show CDR1 as DFQATT and CDR2 as SNEGSKA (reference sequence). CDR3 length equals 11 residues. V gave up 3 bases and J gave up 3 bases, with 5 bases separating them. CDR3 sequence: CSARSHYGYTF. The CDR3 DNA is TGCAGTGCTAGGTCACACTATGGCTACACCTTC.

The V gene is TRBV2, the J gene TRBJ1-5; tentatively, D is TRBD1 (6 bases). V shed 7 bases and J shed 3 bases, with 19 bases lying between them. There are 16 residues in the CDR3. Germline CDR1 reads SNHLY; CDR2 reads FYNNEI. The CDR3 nucleotides read TGTGCCAGCACCATAGAGGGGGGCAGGAACAATCAGCCCCAGCATTTT. As protein: CASTIEGGRNNQPQHF. Combining the CDR3 with reference TRBV2 and TRBJ1-5 gives the whole variable domain EPEVTQTPSHQVTQMGQEVILRCVPISNHLYFYWYRQILGQKVEFLVSFYNNEISEKSEIFDDQFSVERPDGSNFTLKIRSTKLEDSAMYFCASTIEGGRNNQPQHFGDGTRLSIL.

This clone was counted between two and nine times. This CDR3 is CASSPIGTSGGAQYF. CDR3 nucleotides: TGCGCCAGCAGCCCCATTGGGACTAGCGGGGGGGCTCAGTACTTC. The genes are TRBV5-1 and TRBJ2-7; 16 nucleotides align to TRBD2. The junction had 8 bases not matched to a gene; V was cut back by 4 bases and J by 10 bases. This CDR3 is built from 15 residues. Germline lookup yields CDR1 SGHRS and CDR2 YFSETQ.

This clone has only a few counts. The chain is built from TRBV27 and TRBJ2-1, with 15 positions matching TRBD2. There are 16 residues in the CDR3. Germline-derived CDR1 and CDR2 are MNHEY and SMNVEV (reference sequence). V lost 0 bases, J lost 10 bases, and 4 bases stayed unmatched. CDR3 DNA sequence: TGTGCCAGCAGTTTATCTGGGACTAGCGGGGGGCTAGAGCAGTTCTTC. It is translated as CASSLSGTSGGLEQFF.

The chain has TRBV5-1 and TRBJ2-1; 12 bases are a match to TRBD2. Per the germline V gene, CDR1 is SGHRS and CDR2 is YFSETQ. J lost 7 bases, V lost 4 bases, and 9 bases had no gene match. This CDR3 spans 16 amino acids. DNA of the CDR3: TGCGCCAGCAGCCAGCTAGCGGGAGGGCCGGAGAATGAGCAGTTCTTC. Translating it yields CASSQLAGGPENEQFF.

The chain couples TRBV7-6 to TRBJ2-1, with 12 nucleotides matching TRBD2. This CDR3 region has 16 residues. With V trimmed by 5 bases and J by 4 bases, 6 bases remained unmatched. CDR1 is SGHVS, CDR2 FNYEAQ, per germline. The CDR3: CASSLSGTSGYNEQFF. Written as DNA, the CDR3 is TGTGCCAGCAGCCTGTCCGGGACTAGCGGGTACAATGAGCAGTTCTTC.

This clone was picked up a small number of times. The chain combines TRBV4-3 with TRBJ1-5; D not resolved. CDR1 LGHNA and CDR2 YSLEER come from the germline V gene. The V end was cut by 0 bases, the J end by 4 bases, with 7 bases between. There are 14 residues in the CDR3. CDR3 sequence reads: CASSQEMGNQPQHF. The DNA for the CDR3 is TGCGCCAGCAGCCAAGAAATGGGGAATCAGCCCCAGCATTTT.

V usage is TRBV7-6 and J usage is TRBJ2-1; the D gene is possibly TRBD1 (6 bases). Germline values: CDR1 SGHVS, CDR2 FNYEAQ. V was shortened by 2 bases and J by 3 bases, with 17 bases between the two germline ends. CDR3 size: 17 residues. CDR3: CASSLNGARGVYNEQFF. CDR3 in DNA: TGTGCCAGCAGCTTAAACGGGGCCAGGGGCGTCTACAATGAGCAGTTCTTC.

This clone was observed a handful of times. This chain uses TRBV4-1 with TRBJ2-2, with D maybe TRBD1 (7 bases). V gave up 8 bases and J gave up 6 bases, with 13 bases separating them. Germline CDR1 reads MGHRA; CDR2 reads YSYEKL. The CDR3 loop spans 13 amino acids. The CDR3 region has the DNA TGCGCCAGCTCCGACAGGGAGGCCGGGGAGCTGTTTTTT. Translated, it gives CASSDREAGELFF.

A few counts support this clone. The chain is built from TRBV5-1 and TRBJ2-5; 8 bases fit TRBD2. The V gene's germline CDR1 is SGHRS and CDR2 YFSETQ. This CDR3 has 16 residues. The trim removed 5 bases at V and 5 bases at J, leaving 14 bases unmatched. Written as DNA, the CDR3 is TGCGCCAGCAGGGGGGCCTCGGGGACTAGAATTGAGACCCAGTACTTC. This encodes CASRGASGTRIETQYF.

The chain carries TRBV5-6 and TRBJ1-1, with 9 bases aligning to TRBD1. Per germline, CDR1 SGHDT and CDR2 YYEEEE. This CDR3 has 16 amino acids. J gave up 8 bases and V 3 bases, and 14 bases lay outside the gene matches. The CDR3, as DNA: TGTGCCAGCAGCTCGCCCCTACAGGGGGCAAAGTGGGAAGCTTTCTTT. This gives the protein CASSSPLQGAKWEAFF.

This clone occurred a few times. The chain is built from TRBV28 and TRBJ2-2, with D unclear. Trimming cost V 8 bases and J 2 bases, with 6 bases left between them. The CDR3 has 12 amino acids. The germline CDR1 and CDR2 sequences are MDHEN and SYDVKM. CDR3 protein: CASGENTGELFF. CDR3 bases: TGTGCCAGCGGGGAAAACACCGGGGAGCTGTTTTTT.

For the CDR3, the DNA is TGTGCCACCAGCACCAGACTAGCGGGAGGGAATGAGCAGTTCTTC. This encodes CATSTRLAGGNEQFF. The V gene is TRBV15, the J gene TRBJ2-1; 14 nucleotides agree with TRBD2. V shed 4 bases, J shed 7 bases, and the junction held 3 bases outside the gene matches. The CDR3 is made up of 15 amino acids. CDR1 LNHNV and CDR2 YYDKDF come from the germline V gene (reference sequence).

Only a few counts were recorded for this clone. The chain recombines TRBV28 with TRBJ1-2; 8 bases are a match to TRBD1. The CDR3 covers 14 residues. CDR1 is MDHEN and CDR2 is SYDVKM in the germline V gene. With 3 bases clipped from V and 3 bases from J, the junction kept 3 bases outside the gene matches. CDR3 DNA sequence: TGTGCCAGCAGTTTGGAACAGGGGGACTATGGCTACACCTTC. This sequence encodes CASSLEQGDYGYTF.

This clone has just a few counts. V gene TRBV11-2 combines with J gene TRBJ2-1, with TRBD1 as a possible D gene (6 bases). The germline gives CDR1 SGHAT, CDR2 FQNNGV. The CDR3 runs 13 residues. V was pared by 5 bases and J by 6 bases, with 11 bases between. CDR3 sequence: CASSPLQGNEQFF. CDR3 DNA sequence: TGTGCCAGCAGCCCTCTACAGGGCAATGAGCAGTTCTTC.

For this clone: The identical CDR3 is also encoded by other nucleotide sequences in the sample. The chain combines TRBV5-4 with TRBJ2-2, with D tentatively TRBD2 (5 bases). The V end was cut by 0 bases, the J end by 5 bases, with 5 bases between. The germline V gene encodes CDR1 SGHNT and CDR2 YYREEE (reference sequence). The CDR3 is 13 residues long. As DNA, the CDR3 is TGTGCCAGCAGCTTGGGAGGGACCGGGGAGCTGTTTTTT. This gives the protein CASSLGGTGELFF.

This clone was observed a handful of times. This sequence joins TRBV2 and TRBJ1-2; TRBD1 agrees at 9 bases. Per germline, CDR1 SNHLY and CDR2 FYNNEI. V was clipped by 3 bases and J by 4 bases; unmatched bases: 3. This CDR3 is 14 amino acids long. CDR3: CASSEGQGSYGYTF. CDR3 nucleotides: TGTGCCAGCAGTGAGGGACAGGGAAGCTATGGCTACACCTTC.

This clone was seen a few times. The chain couples TRBV4-2 to TRBJ1-2; maybe TRBD1 (5 bases). Germline lookup yields CDR1 LGHNA and CDR2 YNFKEQ. CDR3 length equals 18 residues. Trimming removed 0 bases at V and 2 bases at J, with 19 bases between. The CDR3 spells CASSQEALSYRTNYGYTF. DNA of the CDR3: TGTGCCAGCAGCCAAGAGGCCTTATCATACAGGACAAACTATGGCTACACCTTC.

In its sample, this clone was seen a few times. V gene TRBV6-5 combines with J gene TRBJ1-3, with D hard to call. CDR1 MNHEY and CDR2 SVGAGI come from the germline V gene. CDR3 size: 15 residues. Trimming stripped 2 bases from V and 0 bases from J, with 8 bases between. The CDR3 sequence is CASSYDGNSGNTIYF. In nucleotides, the CDR3 is TGTGCCAGCAGTTACGACGGAAACTCTGGAAACACCATATATTTT.

V gene TRBV4-3 combines with J gene TRBJ2-5; 8 nucleotides match TRBD2. The CDR3 is 15 residues long. The germline V gene encodes CDR1 LGHNA and CDR2 YSLEER. After removal of 5 bases from V and 5 bases from J, the junction contained 10 bases not matched to a gene. CDR3 DNA: TGCGCCAGCAGCTCGCGGGGGGTTCGAGGGGAGACCCAGTACTTC. It is translated as CASSSRGVRGETQYF.

This clone was counted a few times. This chain joins TRBV14 and TRBJ2-1; 8 nucleotides match TRBD2. CDR1 and CDR2 (germline): SGHDN, FVKESK. This CDR3 is built from 16 residues. Losses at the gene ends were 4 bases for V and 2 bases for J; bases not matched to a gene: 7. The CDR3 nucleotides read TGTGCCAGCAGCCCCCTAGCGGGCGGGACCTACAATGAGCAGTTCTTC. Translated, it gives CASSPLAGGTYNEQFF.

The table lists this clone with a few counts. The chain joins TRBV6-6 to TRBJ2-1; D is undetermined. The CDR3 runs to 13 residues. V was cut by 4 bases and J by 9 bases, with 13 bases left in between. CDR1 is MNHNY, CDR2 SVGAGI, per germline (reference sequence). The CDR3 here is CASSSLYTGEQFF. The CDR3 bases are TGTGCCAGCAGTTCCTTATATACGGGTGAGCAGTTCTTC.

This rearrangement joins TRBV7-6 to TRBJ2-7, with 8 bases aligning to TRBD1. V lost 1 base to trimming and J lost 3 bases; unmatched junction nucleotides: 5. CDR1 is SGHVS, CDR2 FNYEAQ, per germline. The CDR3 totals 15 residues. This CDR3 is CASSLETGEDYEQYF. DNA for the CDR3: TGTGCCAGCAGCTTAGAGACAGGGGAGGACTACGAGCAGTACTTC.

This clone was counted a few times. The gene calls are TRBV7-3 and TRBJ2-1; D is ambiguous. The CDR3 sequence is 13 residues long. Per germline, CDR1 SGHTA and CDR2 FQGTGA. V lost 2 bases and J lost 4, with 6 bases in between. CDR3 protein: CASSLAAYNEQFF. The DNA for the CDR3 is TGTGCCAGCAGCTTAGCAGCATACAATGAGCAGTTCTTC. Full variable domain (outside the CDR3, taken from reference TRBV7-3 and TRBJ2-1): GAGVSQTPSNKVTEKGKYVELRCDPISGHTALYWYRQSLGQGPEFLIYFQGTGAADDSGLPNDRFFAVRPEGSVSTLKIQRTERGDSAVYLCASSLAAYNEQFFGPGTRLTVL.

This clone appeared a few times. The chain links TRBV19 to TRBJ1-6; D possibly corresponds to TRBD1 (5 bases). This CDR3 is 16 amino acids long. Trimming pared 6 bases from V and 4 bases from J, leaving 16 bases between. The germline CDR1 and CDR2 sequences are LNHDA and SQIVND (reference sequence). The CDR3 here is CASRPNRGQYNSPLHF. The CDR3 coding sequence is TGTGCCAGTAGGCCGAACCGGGGCCAGTATAATTCACCCCTCCACTTT.

The genes are TRBV5-4 and TRBJ2-5; no definite D call. Trimming removed 3 bases from V and 0 bases from J, with 12 bases in between. Germline CDR1 reads SGHNT; CDR2 reads YYREEE (reference sequence). The CDR3 spans 15 residues. DNA for the CDR3: TGTGCCAGCAGCTCCAAGGTGGGATACCAAGAGACCCAGTACTTC. It is translated as CASSSKVGYQETQYF. Complete variable domain (other parts from reference TRBV5-4 and TRBJ2-5): ETGVTQSPTHLIKTRGQQVTLRCSSQSGHNTVSWYQQALGQGPQFIFQYYREEENGRGNFPPRFSGLQFPNYSSELNVNALELDDSALYLCASSSKVGYQETQYFGPGTRLLVL.

The genes are TRBV7-9 and TRBJ2-1; D is perhaps TRBD1 (6 bases). This CDR3 has 14 amino acids. Germline assignment: CDR1 SEHNR and CDR2 FQNEAQ (reference sequence). Trimming pared 3 bases from V and 5 bases from J, leaving 11 bases between. This chain's CDR3 is CASSFMKGDNEQFF. CDR3 sequence (DNA): TGTGCCAGCAGCTTTATGAAGGGGGACAATGAGCAGTTCTTC.